Listed here is a single T cell receptor beta chain. The CDR3 loop spans 14 amino acids. CDR1 LNHNV and CDR2 YYDKDF come from the germline V gene (reference sequence). With 1 base clipped from V and 7 bases from J, the junction kept 3 bases outside the gene matches. This entry belongs to a study of blood T cell repertoires in COVID-19. Overall study context: The study drew acute and convalescent COVID-19 samples from the United States, Italy and Spain.

In the authors' workflow: How many nucleated cells were present was estimated from reference gene primer amplification. Only in-frame clones appear in the TCRdb table, and some are missing; sequencing was by immunoSEQ multiplex PCR. V, J and clone size derive from that table, while D and trimming were established from the DNA sequence. This table has roughly 180,000 clones, around 80% appearing once. One Seattle source followed patients from active infection through their disease course. Material for sequencing was peripheral blood. This receptor was obtained from an elderly woman with COVID-19, enrolled during active disease. The J gene is TRBJ2-2, the V gene TRBV15; 7 positions match TRBD2. CDR3 DNA: TGTGCCACCAGCAGAGTGCAGCGGGGCGGGGAGCTGTTTTTT. Translated: CATSRVQRGGELFF.